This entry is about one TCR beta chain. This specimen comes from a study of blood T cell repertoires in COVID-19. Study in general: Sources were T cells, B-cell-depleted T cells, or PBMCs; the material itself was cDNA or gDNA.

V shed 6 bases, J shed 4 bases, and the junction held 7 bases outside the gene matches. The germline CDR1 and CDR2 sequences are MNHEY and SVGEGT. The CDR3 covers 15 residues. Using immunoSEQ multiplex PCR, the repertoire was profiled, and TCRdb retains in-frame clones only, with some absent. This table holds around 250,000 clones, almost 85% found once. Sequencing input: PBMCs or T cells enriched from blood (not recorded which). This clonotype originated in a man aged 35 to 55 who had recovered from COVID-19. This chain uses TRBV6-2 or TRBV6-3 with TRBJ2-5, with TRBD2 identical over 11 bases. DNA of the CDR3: TGTGCCAGCAGCCGCCATAGCGGGGGGGCAGAGACCCAGTACTTC. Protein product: CASSRHSGGAETQYF.